This section outlines one T cell receptor (beta chain) sequence together with its context. Its target is not known. These data come from a study of pediatric ulcerative colitis. Study-level findings and limits: No controls had the two rectal clonotypes shared by ulcerative colitis patients. Blood samples from a couple of patients yielded substantially fewer templates and were excluded from blood-rectal overlap analysis.

Germline CDR1 and CDR2: LGHNT and FRNRAP. Trimming left V 7 bases short and J 3 bases short, with 16 bases between. The CDR3 spans 15 residues. Each sample received Survey-level depth of up to 500,000 reads. The method was immunoSEQ multiplex PCR; TCRdb's version includes in-frame clones alone and lacks a portion of them. Of around 34,000 clones in the sample, roughly 81% were seen once. One to two pinch biopsies were taken from the rectum during colonoscopy. This TCR derives from a boy under 18 with mild ulcerative colitis. The chain couples TRBV12-5 to TRBJ1-5; perhaps TRBD1 as D (5 bases). The material sequenced was gut tissue. CDR3: CASALQHRNNQPQHF. The CDR3 DNA reads TGTGCTAGTGCCCTCCAGCACAGGAACAATCAGCCCCAGCATTTT.